This T cell receptor (beta chain) was sequenced during a study of T cells after yellow fever vaccination. Findings of the study overall: Subsequent to the booster, the majority of primary-vaccination clones reappeared (under 98% CD4, around 85% CD8). Although the secondary response was weaker, it peaked faster, at day 5 versus 15.

Details on this clonotype: Its specificity is not known.

Germline CDR1 and CDR2: MNHEY and SMNVEV (reference sequence). The trim removed 1 base at V and 0 bases at J, leaving 6 bases unmatched. This CDR3 spans 17 amino acids. The 5'RACE template-switching step produced TCR cDNA and added a universal primer site and UMIs. TCRdb called the 5' RACE reads again in MiXCR, with one record for every CDR3 protein. The table lists 150,000 to 200,000 distinct CDR3 sequences, 9.5% to 12% of them singletons. This sequence joins TRBV27 and TRBJ2-1; TRBD2 agrees at 7 bases. Specimen: CD8+ T cells sorted from PBMCs, collected 15 days after the yellow fever booster vaccination. This receptor was obtained from a young man who received the YFV17D yellow fever vaccine. In DNA, the CDR3 is TGTGCCAGCAGTTTATTCGGGACTACGAGCTCCTACAATGAGCAGTTCTTC. This encodes CASSLFGTTSSYNEQFF.